The 30 T cell receptor beta chains given below trace back to one sample, sequenced in a study of cytomegalovirus exposure and HLA in healthy donors. Clones were sequenced by immunoSEQ multiplex PCR, and TCRdb holds only the in-frame ones, with some missing. The sample lists over 150,000 clones, just under 90% occurring once. Sequencing input: PBMCs. Receptor source: a man aged 18-30 years in good health and CMV-seropositive.

V is TRBV9 and J is TRBJ2-1; D is undetermined. V shed 4 bases and J shed 9 bases, with 11 bases lying between them. Germline values: CDR1 SGDLS, CDR2 YYNGEE. The CDR3 has 12 residues. DNA for the CDR3: TGTGCCAGCAGCCCCCACCCCGGTGAGCAGTTCTTC. Its translation: CASSPHPGEQFF. The entire variable domain, with the rest obtained from reference TRBV9 and TRBJ2-1, is as follows: DSGVTQTPKHLITATGQRVTLRCSPRSGDLSVYWYQQSLDQGLQFLIQYYNGEERAKGNILERFSAQQFPDLHSELNLSSLELGDSALYFCASSPHPGEQFFGPGTRLTVL.

The genes are TRBV7-9 and TRBJ2-7; perhaps TRBD1 as D (5 bases). Germline V gene lookup returns CDR1 SEHNR and CDR2 FQNEAQ (reference sequence). This CDR3 is built from 14 residues. V was pared by 1 base and J by 7 bases, with 14 bases between. CDR3 residues: CASSLDTGMGEQYF. The CDR3 nucleotides are TGTGCCAGCAGCTTAGATACAGGAATGGGAGAGCAGTACTTC.

This chain links TRBV5-4 with TRBJ2-2; perhaps TRBD1 as D (6 bases). The CDR3 is 15 residues long. CDR1 SGHNT and CDR2 YYREEE come from the germline V gene (reference sequence). Trimming took off 5 bases at V and 2 bases at J, with 13 bases between the two ends. The CDR3 nucleotides read TGTGCCAGCAGACCAGGGGCCCTAAACACCGGGGAGCTGTTTTTT. It encodes CASRPGALNTGELFF. Combining the CDR3 with reference TRBV5-4 and TRBJ2-2 gives the whole variable domain ETGVTQSPTHLIKTRGQQVTLRCSSQSGHNTVSWYQQALGQGPQFIFQYYREEENGRGNFPPRFSGLQFPNYSSELNVNALELDDSALYLCASRPGALNTGELFFGEGSRLTVL.

V usage is TRBV9 and J usage is TRBJ2-7, with TRBD2 matching over 11 bases. Germline CDR1 and CDR2: SGDLS and YYNGEE. The CDR3 extends over 15 amino acids. The trim removed 2 bases at V and 7 bases at J, leaving 8 bases unmatched. CDR3 nucleotides: TGTGCCAGCAGCGTGCTAGCGGGAGGTTTATCTGAGCAGTACTTC. Translation gives CASSVLAGGLSEQYF. Drawing the rest from reference TRBV9 and TRBJ2-7, the complete variable domain is DSGVTQTPKHLITATGQRVTLRCSPRSGDLSVYWYQQSLDQGLQFLIQYYNGEERAKGNILERFSAQQFPDLHSELNLSSLELGDSALYFCASSVLAGGLSEQYFGPGTRLTVT.

The table lists this clone with a few counts. The chain is built from TRBV9 and TRBJ2-7, with TRBD2 matching over 7 bases. There are 14 residues in the CDR3. Germline CDR1 is SGDLS and CDR2 is YYNGEE. V was pared by 4 bases and J by 3 bases, with 7 bases of the junction left unmatched. CDR3 sequence (DNA): TGTGCCAGCAGCCCGGGCGGGAGTATCTACGAGCAGTACTTC. It codes for CASSPGGSIYEQYF. Variable domain in full (rest from reference TRBV9 and TRBJ2-7): DSGVTQTPKHLITATGQRVTLRCSPRSGDLSVYWYQQSLDQGLQFLIQYYNGEERAKGNILERFSAQQFPDLHSELNLSSLELGDSALYFCASSPGGSIYEQYFGPGTRLTVT.

This clone was found once. This chain uses TRBV13 with TRBJ2-7; 8 bases line up with TRBD2. The length of the CDR3 is 17 residues. V lost 2 bases to trimming and J lost 4 bases; unmatched junction nucleotides: 13. Germline V CDR1 and CDR2: PRHDT, FYEKMQ (reference sequence). The CDR3 loop is CASSLLGAGGTQYEQYF. CDR3 DNA: TGTGCCAGCAGCTTATTGGGCGCGGGAGGAACTCAGTACGAGCAGTACTTC.

The chain has TRBV10-3 and TRBJ2-3, with 10 bases aligning to TRBD2. Germline V CDR1 and CDR2: ENHRY, SYGVKD. CDR3 length equals 17 residues. V trimming: 11 bases; J trimming: 6 bases; junction bases outside the gene matches: 20. The CDR3, as DNA: TGTGCCGCCACAGGAGCTAGCGGGAGCCGCACAGCGGATACGCAGTATTTT. Protein: CAATGASGSRTADTQYF.

This chain's CDR3 is CASSPDRGTGELFF. CDR3 DNA: TGTGCCAGCAGCCCGGATCGCGGCACCGGGGAGCTGTTTTTT. The V and J genes are TRBV11-3 and TRBJ2-2; the D is unclear. This CDR3 comprises 14 residues. The germline V and J ends were trimmed by 5 bases and 4 bases, with 11 bases remaining between them. Germline values: CDR1 SGHNT, CDR2 YENEEA.

V gene TRBV6-6 combines with J gene TRBJ2-3; 7 bases map to TRBD1. This CDR3 has 15 residues. Germline-derived CDR1 and CDR2 are MNHNY and SVGAGI (reference sequence). V trimming: 2 bases; J trimming: 3 bases; junction bases outside the gene matches: 5. In DNA, the CDR3 is TGTGCCAGCAGTTACCGGGCCAGGGGGACAGATACGCAGTATTTT. It is translated as CASSYRARGTDTQYF.

The rearrangement joins TRBV30 to TRBJ1-3; TRBD1 matches at 7 bases. The CDR3 sequence is 14 residues long. Per germline, CDR1 GTSNPN and CDR2 SVGIG (reference sequence). The trim removed 5 bases at V and 0 bases at J, leaving 4 bases unmatched. This chain's CDR3 is CAWQQGLSGNTIYF. In DNA, the CDR3 is TGTGCCTGGCAACAGGGGCTCTCTGGAAACACCATATATTTT.

The CDR3 loop is CASSQEAGRNYEQYF. CDR3 sequence (DNA): TGCGCCAGCAGCCAAGAGGCCGGGAGGAACTACGAGCAGTACTTC. This chain links TRBV4-1 with TRBJ2-7; 7 bases line up with TRBD2. The germline gives CDR1 MGHRA, CDR2 YSYEKL. The ends lost 0 bases at V and 3 bases at J; junction bases unmatched: 5. CDR3 length: 15 residues.

V gene TRBV7-3 combines with J gene TRBJ2-3, with TRBD1 as a possible D gene (6 bases). CDR1 is SGHTA, CDR2 FQGTGA, per germline. This CDR3 has 15 amino acids. Trimming removed 2 bases at V and 2 bases at J, with 11 bases between. The chain's CDR3 is CASSLQGTYTDTQYF. The CDR3 coding sequence is TGTGCCAGCAGCTTACAGGGGACCTACACAGATACGCAGTATTTT.

This chain connects TRBV7-8 to TRBJ2-4, with 8 bases that match TRBD1. After removal of 5 bases from V and 2 bases from J, the junction contained 11 bases not matched to a gene. This CDR3 is 17 amino acids long. Germline-derived CDR1 and CDR2 are SGHVS and FQNEAQ. In DNA, the CDR3 is TGTGCCAGCAGCGCCGAAAGGACAGGGCTACCCAAAAACATTCAGTACTTC. Translated, it gives CASSAERTGLPKNIQYF.

This clone was seen only a few times. The chain recombines TRBV28 with TRBJ1-5; the match to TRBD1 covers 8 bases. Germline trimming cut 2 bases from V and 6 bases from J; bases unmatched to any gene: 3. CDR1 is MDHEN, CDR2 SYDVKM, per germline. This CDR3 spans 14 amino acids. Here the CDR3 reads CASSLQGAFQPQHF. CDR3 bases: TGTGCCAGCAGTTTACAGGGGGCTTTTCAGCCCCAGCATTTT.

V usage is TRBV6-5 and J usage is TRBJ2-1, with 8 positions matching TRBD1. J gave up 4 bases and V 2 bases, and 4 bases lay outside the gene matches. In germline, CDR1 is MNHEY, CDR2 SVGAGI. The CDR3 loop spans 15 amino acids. The CDR3, as DNA: TGTGCCAGCAGTTACCAGGGGGCTGCGTACAATGAGCAGTTCTTC. It codes for CASSYQGAAYNEQFF.

V gene TRBV4-1 combines with J gene TRBJ2-1, with D maybe TRBD2 (6 bases). V lost 3 bases to trimming and J lost 4 bases, with 13 bases between them. CDR1 and CDR2 (germline): MGHRA, YSYEKL. This CDR3 spans 15 amino acids. CDR3 nucleotides: TGCGCCAGCAGCCAGACCCCCGGGAGTTACAATGAGCAGTTCTTC. The encoded protein is CASSQTPGSYNEQFF.

The V and J genes are TRBV18 and TRBJ1-1; a weak D match, TRBD1 (6 bases). This CDR3 has 16 amino acids. Per germline, CDR1 KGHSH and CDR2 LQKENI. V was shortened by 3 bases and J by 0 bases, with 14 bases between the two germline ends. Here the CDR3 DNA reads TGTGCCAGCTCACCGCCTCGGACAGTAATGAACACTGAAGCTTTCTTT. Encoded protein: CASSPPRTVMNTEAFF.

This clone was counted a few times. The CDR3 loop is CASSPTGGRHEQYF. In nucleotides, the CDR3 is TGTGCCAGCAGCCCAACGGGTGGGAGACACGAGCAGTACTTC. The chain recombines TRBV7-9 with TRBJ2-7; maybe TRBD2 (5 bases). The V end was cut by 5 bases, the J end by 5 bases, with 16 bases between. The germline V gene encodes CDR1 SEHNR and CDR2 FQNEAQ (reference sequence). The CDR3 totals 14 residues.

This clone was found a few times. The V and J genes are TRBV19 and TRBJ2-7; 7 positions match TRBD2. V trimming: 10 bases; J trimming: 6 bases; junction bases outside the gene matches: 6. Germline assignment: CDR1 LNHDA and CDR2 SQIVND (reference sequence). The CDR3 length is 11 residues. For the CDR3, the DNA is TGTGCCACCGGACTAGGGTTCGAGCAGTACTTC. Translation gives CATGLGFEQYF.

The genes are TRBV5-1 and TRBJ1-1; 7 bases align to TRBD1. Germline CDR1 reads SGHRS; CDR2 reads YFSETQ. Trimming cost V 6 bases and J 1 base; bases outside gene matches: 3. This CDR3 is 13 amino acids long. The CDR3 bases are TGCGCCAGCAAGCGGACAGGGAACACTGAAGCTTTCTTT. Translated, it gives CASKRTGNTEAFF.

The V and J genes are TRBV18 and TRBJ1-5; D may be TRBD1 (5 bases). The germline gives CDR1 KGHSH, CDR2 LQKENI. V lost 5 bases and J 0 bases, leaving 5 bases between the germline ends. This CDR3 contains 13 residues. CDR3 sequence (DNA): TGTGCCAGCTCAGACAGTAGCAATCAGCCCCAGCATTTT. Protein product: CASSDSSNQPQHF.

This chain links TRBV9 with TRBJ2-6, with a possible D match to TRBD1 (6 bases). This CDR3 contains 15 residues. Trimming shortened V by 2 bases and J by 2 bases, and 8 bases separated the two germline ends. Germline loops: CDR1 SGDLS, CDR2 YYNGEE. The CDR3 DNA follows: TGTGCCAGCAGCGTTCGGGACACTGGGGCCAACGTCCTGACTTTC. This gives the protein CASSVRDTGANVLTF.

The rearrangement uses TRBV5-8 and TRBJ2-3; D is perhaps TRBD1 (7 bases). V was cut by 0 bases and J by 2 bases, with 13 bases left in between. The germline CDR1 and CDR2 sequences are SGHTS and YDEGEE. The CDR3 has 16 residues. CDR3 residues: CASSLAQGGYTDTQYF. Written as DNA, the CDR3 is TGTGCCAGCAGCTTGGCCCAGGGGGGCTACACAGATACGCAGTATTTT.

This clone was counted a few times. The chain joins TRBV28 to TRBJ2-7, with D possibly matching TRBD2 (6 bases). The V gene's germline CDR1 is MDHEN and CDR2 SYDVKM. With 2 bases removed from V and 9 bases from J, the gap between germline ends came to 17 bases. The CDR3 is 14 residues long. The CDR3 sequence: CASSLRGLSEGQYF. CDR3 nucleotide sequence: TGTGCCAGCAGTTTACGCGGACTATCGGAGGGGCAGTACTTC.

V is TRBV4-1 and J is TRBJ2-1; 9 bases map to TRBD1. This CDR3 is 15 amino acids long. The V segment lost 0 bases and the J segment 15 bases; nucleotides outside the gene matches: 12. Per the germline V gene, CDR1 is MGHRA and CDR2 is YSYEKL. This chain's CDR3 is CASSQDQGTGFFRFF. The CDR3 DNA reads TGCGCCAGCAGCCAAGATCAAGGGACAGGGTTTTTTCGGTTCTTC.

The chain links TRBV10-3 to TRBJ2-7; D is perhaps TRBD1 (5 bases). The CDR3 is made up of 13 amino acids. Per the germline V gene, CDR1 is ENHRY and CDR2 is SYGVKD. With 3 bases removed from V and 0 bases from J, the gap between germline ends came to 6 bases. The CDR3 reads CAISETGSYEQYF. The DNA for the CDR3 is TGTGCCATCAGTGAAACAGGCTCCTACGAGCAGTACTTC.

This sequence joins TRBV19 and TRBJ2-2; D might be TRBD2 (5 bases). The length of the CDR3 is 14 residues. V dropped 6 bases and J dropped 1 base, with 9 bases sitting between them. Germline CDR1 and CDR2: LNHDA and SQIVND (reference sequence). The CDR3 DNA reads as TGTGCCAGTAGCCGACGGGAGAACACCGGGGAGCTGTTTTTT. Its translation is CASSRRENTGELFF.

In its sample, this clone was seen once. V is TRBV19 and J is TRBJ2-6, with D uncertain. The CDR3 has 14 amino acids. The germline V and J ends were trimmed by 5 bases and 0 bases, with 5 bases remaining between them. CDR1 is LNHDA, CDR2 SQIVND, per germline (reference sequence). CDR3 sequence: CASSPVSGANVLTF. The DNA of the CDR3 is TGTGCCAGTAGTCCAGTCTCTGGGGCCAACGTCCTGACTTTC.

The chain is built from TRBV5-5 and TRBJ2-7; D unresolved. Germline V gene data show CDR1 as SGHKS and CDR2 as YYEKEE (reference sequence). Trimming removed 4 bases at V and 3 bases at J, with 8 bases between. This CDR3 is built from 12 residues. The CDR3 DNA reads as TGTGCCAGCAGCCCCATACTCTACGAGCAGTACTTC. This sequence encodes CASSPILYEQYF.

This clone was counted a single time. This chain connects TRBV4-1 to TRBJ2-7, with TRBD2 identical over 8 bases. The CDR3 extends over 18 amino acids. Germline assignment: CDR1 MGHRA and CDR2 YSYEKL. The J segment lost 2 bases and the V segment lost 4 bases, leaving 16 bases of the junction unmatched. CDR3: CASSRDGGRGGPTYEQYF. CDR3 in DNA: TGCGCCAGCAGCCGGGATGGGGGCCGGGGGGGACCTACCTACGAGCAGTACTTC.